What follows describes a single T cell receptor (beta chain). The antigen it recognizes is unknown. Per-base qualities were not stored, and no clone one base away is much larger. The cohort was made up of approximately 670 healthy bone marrow donors. At the time of sampling, every cohort member was nominally healthy, though immune exposures that went unrecorded were likely present. The donor was CMV seropositive and belonged to the group of 250 to 300 seropositive cohort members. Each donor provided a peripheral blood sample, and peripheral blood mononuclear cells were used for TCR beta sequencing. Genomic DNA was extracted from the blood cell samples with the Qiagen DNeasy Blood Extraction Kit. Library creation used the immunoSEQ multiplex PCR assay. For the multiplex PCR, a mixture combining 60 forward primers for TCR Vbeta segments and 13 reverse primers for TCR Jbeta segments was used. A multiplex PCR assay on genomic DNA amplified the CDR3 region of rearranged TCR beta genes. The Illumina HiSeq System was used to sequence the amplified TCR beta libraries as 87-base-pair reads. Concerning the study's data processing: Across the 666 repertoires, a later analysis counted some 80 million unique TCR beta chains, 8.5 million to 12 million of which were shared by at least two donors. Raw reads were error-corrected and collapsed into unique sequences by a nearest-neighbor algorithm in which closely related sequences were merged to remove PCR and sequencing errors. CDR3 sequences were aligned to IMGT reference sequences to assign V, D and J gene segments. For a sequence to be retained, a match of at least six nucleotides to both a V gene segment and a J gene segment was required. A rearrangement was called productive if the CDR3 had no stop codons and remained in frame with V and J, and every other rearrangement was called non-productive. CDR3 was defined by IMGT convention, running from the second conserved V-encoded cysteine to the conserved J-encoded phenylalanine. The earlier analysis of 550 to 650 of the donors excluded any sequence lacking an unambiguous match to a single V gene segment. In an earlier analysis of 587 of the donors, V segments were called functional above 56.7% productive rearrangements and were called segregating when the between-donor standard deviation exceeded 5%. A statistical classification framework was built to diagnose cytomegalovirus status from the catalog of TCR beta chain sequences. V and J gene assignment, in a later analysis, came from comparing TCR nucleotide sequences with IMGT/GENE-DB human TR gene sequences. In a later analysis, CDR3 sequences and most-parsimonious VDJ recombination scenarios were assigned using the TCRdist pipeline. In a later analysis, each TCR beta chain was defined by its CDR3 amino acid sequence together with its V-gene family, and reads without a unique V-gene family were excluded. A later analysis removed 600 or so highly shared, low-generation-probability nucleotide sequences to deal with suspected cross-contamination and a sequencing artifact. In a later analysis, a clonal expansion index was calculated for each public chain from normalized within-repertoire ranks of inferred template counts. Generation probabilities in a later analysis came from a VDJ recombination model fitted to out-of-frame rearrangements, and those results were checked against IGoR. A later analysis scored TCR-TCR, TCR-HLA and TCR-CMV co-occurrence with hypergeometric tests, applying a repertoire-size bias correction to TCR pairs. To estimate false discovery rates, a later analysis permuted the HLA or CMV assignments 20 times. In a later analysis, co-occurring TCRs were grouped with DBSCAN, and TCRdist sequence similarity was added when clustering was performed within HLA-allele-positive subsets. Co-occurrence clustering excluded repertoires with fewer than 30,000 or more than 120,000 public chains, plus five with anomalous nucleotide sharing. The table comes from immuneACCESS by way of TCRdb, which keeps in-frame sequences with V and J called. Part of the clones is missing from these tables; in studies checked, under half for an unresolved V gene and the rest for unknown reasons. The DNA gave D and trimming, while V, J and clone size come from that table. In this sample the table shows about 92,000 clones, around 85% of which occur a single time. About 1.2% of the sample goes to the ten largest clones.

This record comes from a study of cytomegalovirus exposure and HLA in healthy donors (TCRdb year 2017). Turning to the overall study: In an earlier analysis of approximately 500 of the donors, about 270 Gb of sequence data and approximately 100 million unique TCR beta sequences from about 180 million T cells were reported. Roughly 300 gigabases of sequencing data and 75 million to 85 million unique TCR sequences made up an early release that covered approximately 620 HLA-typed donors. Of the roughly 400 genotyped donors, approximately 80% were placed in the genetic ancestry cluster associated with self-reported Caucasian donors. The study aimed to test whether signatures of past pathogen exposure could be identified by cataloging public T cell receptors. The T cell repertoires of 670 or so subjects were profiled by immunosequencing and related to cytomegalovirus serostatus. In addition to the first cohort of around 670 subjects, a separate validation cohort of some 120 different subjects was used. High-throughput TCR immunosequencing, statistical association of individual TCRs with disease status, and machine learning were combined to predict cytomegalovirus infection status. To study patterns of TCR occurrence, a later analysis re-analyzed previously published TCR beta repertoires from 666 donors and added high-resolution HLA genotyping. Rather than using new phenotypic data, the later analysis identified candidate immune exposures from TCR beta sequences and from how often those sequences occurred across donors. An earlier analysis of some 500 of the donors applied high-throughput TCR beta sequencing to assess whether each TCR beta V gene segment acted as functional or pseudogenic. Donor age, sex, ethnicity and CMV serostatus were collected together with the repertoire data. A later genetic analysis took genome-wide SNP genotypes for about 55% of the 666 donors and used that subset as a discovery cohort. Every repertoire in the discovery cohort had been generated on one and the same sequencing platform. Both class I and class II loci were covered by HLA typing, at four-digit resolution. The number of donors typed differed by locus, with roughly 620-630 for A, B, C, DRB1 and DQB1, roughly 550 for DQA1, 600 to 610 for DPA1, and some 440 for DPB1. Four or five DR-DQ haplotypes were handled as single units for association and clustering because linkage in the cohort was strong. Across approximately 420 genotyped donors of the cohort, an average of 235,054 unique TCR beta nucleotide sequences per donor were sequenced, and roughly 17% of those sequences were non-productive. The research as a whole found: Seventeen rarely observed V segments, including chromosome 9 orphons, were excluded from the earlier analysis of about 500 of the donors because counts were too low. An earlier analysis of approximately 590 of the donors showed that most TCR beta V segments appeared in productive rearrangements either about 90% or about 30% of the time, which broadly matched IMGT annotations. In vitro tests confirmed that a few of the cytomegalovirus-associated TCR beta chains recognize cytomegalovirus antigens. Some IMGT-functional V segments, including TRBV6-2 and TRBV6-3, could not be distinguished by the 87-base-pair reads and were therefore excluded. Cytomegalovirus status was reported to be diagnosed by the classifier with high specificity and sensitivity in both the original and validation cohorts. In a later analysis, HLA-associated TCR beta chains were found to be more clonally expanded and to have lower generation probabilities than equally common non-associated chains. HLA typing was unavailable for some donors at each locus, so association tests used only the typed subset. In a later genetic analysis, fewer N-insertions in productive TCRs were reported among donors in an Asian-associated ancestry cluster than the roughly 700-donor mean. In a later analysis, TCR association rates were found to vary across HLA loci, with the most associated TCRs seen for DRB1 alleles and the fewest for HLA-C alleles. Presence/absence analyses assumed roughly uniform sequencing depth across donors, an assumption that may not hold. An association between a missense DCLRE1C variant and V-gene and J-gene trimming of TCR beta chains was found in a later genetic analysis and replicated in an independent cohort. It was suggested by the authors that the approach could potentially be generalized to other disease states and immunological phenotypes. A further reported finding was that TCR beta sequences accurately predicted the HLA-A and HLA-B alleles for most subjects in the first cohort. Several of the top co-occurrence clusters appeared to be linked to parvovirus B19, influenza, CMV and Epstein-Barr virus, according to a later analysis. Most CMV-associated TCR beta chains appeared to be HLA-restricted in a later analysis, and the HLA associations seemed to be driven largely by CMV exposure. Strong co-occurrence of HLA alleles, especially DR and DQ, made assigning TCR associations to individual alleles difficult. Correlated functional status among segregating V segments might reflect linkage disequilibrium, but an unknown experimental factor could not be ruled out. Immune exposure information for the cohort was limited to CMV serostatus. A later analysis associated about 16,000 TCR beta sequences with specific HLA alleles at a false discovery rate of 0.05. A group of highly shared sequence variants was considered likely to be a technical artifact of the sequencing pipeline. The cohort was sequenced for TCR beta chains only, and without alpha or paired-chain data the features that could be detected were limited. Most TCR sequences were seen in very few donors, while some public TCRs were found in many individuals. The study gave a list of roughly 150 TCR beta chains associated with cytomegalovirus.

As encoded in the germline V gene, CDR1 is MNHEY while CDR2 is SVGAGI. Spanning cysteine to phenylalanine, the CDR3 consists of 15 amino acids. Left in the record is the CDR3 DNA by itself, 45 bases read in frame from the first base. V was cut back by 5 bases and J by 2 bases, leaving a gap of 13 bases between them. This TCR was sampled from a girl aged 2-10 years in good health and CMV-seropositive. The specimen sequenced was PBMCs. This chain is built from TRBV6-5 and TRBJ1-3, with a weak D call of TRBD1 (5 bases match). Read as DNA, the sequence is TGTGCCAGCAGTCTTACGGGGGTGGCTGGAAACACCATATATTTT. The resulting protein is CASSLTGVAGNTIYF.